The 20 T cell receptor beta chains below come from one sample, sequenced in a study of cytomegalovirus exposure and HLA in healthy donors. The PCR ran on 60 Vbeta and 13 Jbeta primers. Clones were sequenced by immunoSEQ multiplex PCR, and TCRdb holds only the in-frame ones, with some missing. The data hold some 170,000 clones, with about 83% observed a single time. Input material: PBMCs. All receptors derive from a female donor in good health and CMV-seronegative.

The chain has TRBV25-1 and TRBJ2-5; TRBD1 agrees at 7 bases. The germline V gene encodes CDR1 MGHDK and CDR2 SYGVNS. The trim removed 3 bases at V and 2 bases at J, leaving 6 bases unmatched. The CDR3 length is 15 residues. In DNA, the CDR3 is TGTGCCAGCAGTGATCTGACAGGGCATCAAGAGACCCAGTACTTC. This gives the protein CASSDLTGHQETQYF.

V and J are TRBV29-1 and TRBJ1-1; weak D call: TRBD1 (5 bases). The V end lost 8 bases, the J end lost 3 bases, and 13 bases lay between the germline ends. The germline V gene has CDR1 SQVTM and CDR2 ANQGSEA. The CDR3 runs to 12 residues. The CDR3 spells CSSRAHHTEAFF. As DNA, the CDR3 is TGCAGCTCCAGGGCACACCACACTGAAGCTTTCTTT.

The chain recombines TRBV7-8 with TRBJ2-1, with TRBD2 matching over 13 bases. This CDR3 is 17 amino acids long. Trimming at V came to 4 bases and at J to 7 bases, leaving 10 bases not matched to a gene. Germline-derived CDR1 and CDR2 are SGHVS and FQNEAQ. The CDR3 nucleotides read TGTGCCAGCAGCTCTCCAAGACTAGCGGGAGGCAATAATGAGCAGTTCTTC. This translates into CASSSPRLAGGNNEQFF.

V gene TRBV13 combines with J gene TRBJ2-3; D remains unclear. V was shortened by 5 bases and J by 9 bases, with 15 bases between the two germline ends. Looked up from germline, CDR1 is PRHDT and CDR2 is FYEKMQ (reference sequence). This CDR3 is built from 13 residues. CDR3 nucleotide sequence: TGTGCCAGCAGCCCCAACACCGAGGCGACGCAGTATTTT. Protein product: CASSPNTEATQYF.

The V gene is TRBV19, the J gene TRBJ1-4; 7 bases are a match to TRBD1. V lost 5 bases to trimming and J lost 8 bases; unmatched junction nucleotides: 11. There are 15 residues in the CDR3. Germline V gene data show CDR1 as LNHDA and CDR2 as SQIVND (reference sequence). CDR3 loop: CASSSRQGSHEKLFF. The CDR3 nucleotides are TGTGCCAGTAGTTCCAGACAGGGAAGTCACGAAAAACTGTTTTTT.

V usage is TRBV9 and J usage is TRBJ2-1; 9 bases match TRBD1. The V and J ends lost 4 bases and 5 bases, in that order; junction bases with no gene match: 7. The CDR3 has 15 residues. Germline V lookup: CDR1 SGDLS, CDR2 YYNGEE. CDR3 in DNA: TGTGCCAGCAGCCCCCTGGGGACAGGGCACAATGAGCAGTTCTTC. Protein: CASSPLGTGHNEQFF.

The chain carries TRBV11-1 and TRBJ1-3; 7 bases are shared with TRBD1. In germline, CDR1 is SGHAT, CDR2 FQDESV (reference sequence). There are 16 residues in the CDR3. Trimming took 5 bases from V and 0 from J; bases not matched to a gene: 7. As DNA, the CDR3 is TGTGCCAGCAGCCTCGGACAGGATAGCTCTGGAAACACCATATATTTT. Translating it yields CASSLGQDSSGNTIYF.

The genes are TRBV13 and TRBJ2-7, with 7 bases fitting TRBD1. Germline V gene data show CDR1 as PRHDT and CDR2 as FYEKMQ (reference sequence). Unmatched junction bases numbered 3, after V lost 6 bases and J lost 4 bases. The CDR3 spans 12 residues. CDR3 coding DNA: TGTGCCAGCAGGCAGGGACAGTACGAGCAGTACTTC. Its translation: CASRQGQYEQYF.

This clone was observed a few times. This sequence joins TRBV11-3 and TRBJ2-5; D remains ambiguous. Trimming shortened V by 4 bases and J by 4 bases, and 4 bases separated the two germline ends. The germline V gene encodes CDR1 SGHNT and CDR2 YENEEA. The length of the CDR3 is 11 residues. The CDR3 is CASSSVETQYF. CDR3 nucleotide sequence: TGTGCCAGCAGCTCCGTAGAGACCCAGTACTTC. Full variable domain (outside the CDR3, taken from reference TRBV11-3 and TRBJ2-5): EAGVVQSPRYKIIEKKQPVAFWCNPISGHNTLYWYLQNLGQGPELLIRYENEEAVDDSQLPKDRFSAERLKGVDSTLKIQPAELGDSAVYLCASSSVETQYFGPGTRLLVL.

This chain uses TRBV2 with TRBJ2-3, with 8 bases matching TRBD2. V trimming: 7 bases; J trimming: 6 bases; junction bases outside the gene matches: 9. The CDR3 is 14 residues long. Per the germline V gene, CDR1 is SNHLY and CDR2 is FYNNEI. The CDR3 protein is CASNDWTSRDTQYF. DNA for the CDR3: TGTGCCAGCAACGATTGGACTAGCAGGGATACGCAGTATTTT.

The chain employs TRBV5-1 and TRBJ1-1; 7 nucleotides agree with TRBD1. V shed 0 bases and J 3 bases; nucleotides not matched to a gene: 8. CDR1 SGHRS and CDR2 YFSETQ come from the germline V gene. The CDR3 runs 16 residues. In DNA, the CDR3 is TGCGCCAGCAGCTTGGGGACAGGTGGGGGGCACACTGAAGCTTTCTTT. This encodes CASSLGTGGGHTEAFF. Using reference TRBV5-1 and TRBJ1-1 for the parts outside the CDR3, the full variable domain is KAGVTQTPRYLIKTRGQQVTLSCSPISGHRSVSWYQQTPGQGLQFLFEYFSETQRNKGNFPGRFSGRQFSNSRSEMNVSTLELGDSALYLCASSLGTGGGHTEAFFGQGTRLTVV.

The rearrangement uses TRBV2 and TRBJ1-4; 9 bases are a match to TRBD1. J lost 8 bases, V lost 7 bases, and 8 bases had no gene match. Germline CDR1 reads SNHLY; CDR2 reads FYNNEI. The CDR3 length is 14 residues. The CDR3 region is CASISQGAGEKLFF. CDR3 sequence (DNA): TGTGCCAGCATCTCACAGGGGGCGGGAGAAAAACTGTTTTTT.

In nucleotides, the CDR3 is TGTGCCAGCAGCTTAGTAGCGGGAGGGCCGGGAGAGACCCAGTACTTC. This encodes CASSLVAGGPGETQYF. The chain carries TRBV7-8 and TRBJ2-5; 11 nucleotides line up with TRBD2. J was trimmed by 4 bases and V by 1 base; bases with no gene match: 5. This CDR3 spans 16 amino acids. Looked up from germline, CDR1 is SGHVS and CDR2 is FQNEAQ.

This chain links TRBV5-1 with TRBJ1-6; TRBD1 matches at 7 bases. CDR3 length: 14 amino acids. In germline, CDR1 is SGHRS, CDR2 YFSETQ. J gave up 5 bases and V 3 bases, and 2 bases lay outside the gene matches. The CDR3 DNA follows: TGCGCCAGCAGCTACGGACAGGATAATTCACCCCTCCACTTT. Translation: CASSYGQDNSPLHF.

This clone was seen a handful of times. The rearrangement links TRBV5-1 to TRBJ1-2, with TRBD1 matching 8 bases. The CDR3 covers 14 residues. Germline lookup yields CDR1 SGHRS and CDR2 YFSETQ. V lost 0 bases and J lost 7; bases outside the gene matches: 5. For the CDR3, the DNA is TGCGCCAGCAGCTTGGTTCAGGGGGCGAGTGGCTACACCTTC. Encoded protein: CASSLVQGASGYTF.

The table lists this clone with a count of one. This sequence joins TRBV5-5 and TRBJ2-3, with TRBD1 identical over 10 bases. Germline V gives CDR1 SGHKS, CDR2 YYEKEE (reference sequence). V gave up 2 bases and J gave up 3 bases; unmatched junction bases: 6. The CDR3 consists of 16 residues. The CDR3 protein is CASSFGRTGGTDTQYF. Here the CDR3 DNA reads TGTGCCAGCAGCTTCGGAAGGACAGGGGGAACAGATACGCAGTATTTT.

The V call is TRBV4-1, the J call TRBJ2-7; D perhaps matches TRBD1 (5 bases). This CDR3 has 14 amino acids. Germline CDR1 MGHRA, CDR2 YSYEKL. The V gene lost 1 base and the J gene lost 6 bases, with 13 bases spanning the gap. CDR3 DNA sequence: TGCGCCAGCAGCCAAGGGCCTACAGGTTCCGAGCAGTACTTC. Protein: CASSQGPTGSEQYF.

In this sample, this clone turned up a few times. The chain uses TRBV11-3 and TRBJ2-2; 7 bases fit TRBD1. V shed 8 bases and J 4 bases; nucleotides not matched to a gene: 10. The CDR3 is 15 residues long. Germline CDR1 and CDR2: SGHNT and YENEEA. The CDR3 region is CASCHRGGVTGELFF. CDR3 DNA sequence: TGTGCCAGCTGCCACAGGGGTGGGGTCACCGGGGAGCTGTTTTTT.

The chain recombines TRBV7-9 with TRBJ2-3; D uncertain. Germline assignment: CDR1 SEHNR and CDR2 FQNEAQ (reference sequence). V dropped 4 bases and J dropped 1 base, with 3 bases sitting between them. There are 12 residues in the CDR3. The CDR3 loop reads CASSSGTDTQYF. The CDR3 nucleotides read TGTGCCAGCAGCTCGGGCACAGATACGCAGTATTTT.

This chain connects TRBV23-1 to TRBJ1-2; possibly TRBD1 for D (6 bases). TRBV23-1 is an open reading frame, and its role is uncertain. Trimming took off 8 bases at V and 5 bases at J, with 12 bases between the two ends. This CDR3 comprises 12 residues. Here the CDR3 reads CASLAGQYGYTF. CDR3 coding DNA: TGCGCCAGCCTAGCTGGACAGTATGGCTACACCTTC.